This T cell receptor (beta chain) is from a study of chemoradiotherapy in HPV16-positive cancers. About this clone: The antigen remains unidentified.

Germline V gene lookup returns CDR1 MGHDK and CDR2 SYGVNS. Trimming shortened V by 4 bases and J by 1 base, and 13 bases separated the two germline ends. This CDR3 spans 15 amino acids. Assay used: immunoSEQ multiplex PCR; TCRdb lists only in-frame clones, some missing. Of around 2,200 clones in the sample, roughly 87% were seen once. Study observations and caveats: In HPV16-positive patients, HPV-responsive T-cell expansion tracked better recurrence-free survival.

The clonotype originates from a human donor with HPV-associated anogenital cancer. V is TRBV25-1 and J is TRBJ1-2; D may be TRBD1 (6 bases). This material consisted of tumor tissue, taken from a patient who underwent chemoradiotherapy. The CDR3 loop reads CASSAGGAVNYGYTF. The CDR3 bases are TGTGCCAGCAGTGCGGGGGGGGCAGTTAACTATGGCTACACCTTC.